The next 28 T cell receptor beta chains were all read from a single sample in a study of cytomegalovirus exposure and HLA in healthy donors. Amplification used 60 Vbeta primers and 13 Jbeta primers. Data came from immunoSEQ multiplex PCR; TCRdb stores just in-frame clones and leaves some out. The data contain under 200,000 clones, around 80% of them singletons. Sequences were obtained from PBMCs. All receptors derive from a middle-aged man in good health and CMV-seronegative.

Only one count was recorded for this clone. The J gene is TRBJ2-1, the V gene TRBV4-3; 9 nucleotides align to TRBD2. V was clipped by 0 bases and J by 0 bases; unmatched bases: 9. The CDR3 totals 19 residues. The germline CDR1 and CDR2 sequences are LGHNA and YSLEER. CDR3 bases: TGCGCCAGCAGCCAAGAGGCGGGAGGGACCGTAAGCTCCTACAATGAGCAGTTCTTC. This translates into CASSQEAGGTVSSYNEQFF.

V and J are TRBV2 and TRBJ1-3; perhaps TRBD1 as D (5 bases). Germline V gene lookup returns CDR1 SNHLY and CDR2 FYNNEI. This CDR3 has 14 residues. The V end lost 4 bases, the J end lost 1 base, and 8 bases lay between the germline ends. CDR3: CASSGQLSGNTIYF. The CDR3 DNA sequence: TGTGCCAGCAGTGGACAGTTATCTGGAAACACCATATATTTT.

The chain combines TRBV5-1 with TRBJ2-1, with D possibly being TRBD1 (5 bases). This CDR3 has 13 amino acids. Germline V lookup: CDR1 SGHRS, CDR2 YFSETQ. V shed 2 bases and J shed 5 bases, with 8 bases lying between them. As DNA, the CDR3 is TGCGCCAGCAGCTTTGAAGGGGACAATGAGCAGTTCTTC. Translation gives CASSFEGDNEQFF.

The chain combines TRBV5-1 with TRBJ2-2; 7 nucleotides agree with TRBD1. V lost 4 bases and J lost 1; bases outside the gene matches: 7. The germline CDR1 and CDR2 sequences are SGHRS and YFSETQ. CDR3 length: 16 residues. The CDR3 protein is CASSPLGQENTGELFF. For the CDR3, the DNA is TGCGCCAGCAGCCCACTAGGACAGGAGAACACCGGGGAGCTGTTTTTT.

V and J are TRBV21-1 and TRBJ1-5; TRBD1 is taken as the D call from the table, unchecked against the DNA. TRBV21-1 is classified as a pseudogene. The CDR3 runs to 17 residues. The CDR3 DNA sequence: TGTGCCAGCAGCTCCCCTACAGGCACAGGGGCGGGTCAGCCCCAGCATTTT. Translating gives CASSSPTGTGAGQPQHF.

This chain links TRBV27 with TRBJ1-2; TRBD1 matches 9 bases. Germline CDR1 reads MNHEY; CDR2 reads SMNVEV (reference sequence). The CDR3 sequence is 14 residues long. Trimming cost V 4 bases and J 8 bases; bases outside gene matches: 8. The CDR3 nucleotides are TGTGCCAGCAGTTCTTGGGACAGGGTGGGAGGCTACACCTTC. As protein: CASSSWDRVGGYTF.

The V gene is TRBV27, the J gene TRBJ1-5, with TRBD1 matching 7 bases. Trimming at V came to 5 bases and at J to 1 base, leaving 5 bases not matched to a gene. Germline values: CDR1 MNHEY, CDR2 SMNVEV (reference sequence). The CDR3 consists of 15 residues. Written as DNA, the CDR3 is TGTGCCAGCAGTAACGACAGGGCGAGCAATCAGCCCCAGCATTTT. This encodes CASSNDRASNQPQHF.

The rearrangement links TRBV12-5 to TRBJ2-1, with 13 bases fitting TRBD2. The CDR3 loop spans 15 amino acids. Germline V lookup: CDR1 LGHNT, CDR2 FRNRAP. J was trimmed by 6 bases and V by 9 bases; bases with no gene match: 8. CDR3 DNA: TGTGCTAGCCCGGGACTAGCGGGACCCGCCAATGAGCAGTTCTTC. Translated, it gives CASPGLAGPANEQFF.

The chain uses TRBV6-7 and TRBJ2-3; TRBD2 matches 10 bases. TRBV6-7 is known as an ORF, though its function is uncertain. This CDR3 comprises 16 residues. With 6 bases clipped from V and 6 bases from J, the junction kept 12 bases outside the gene matches. CDR3 DNA sequence: TGTGCCAGCAGCCCCTGCCTAGCGGGGGAGGATGATACGCAGTATTTT. Its protein is CASSPCLAGEDDTQYF.

J is TRBJ2-5 and V is TRBV5-1; D uncertain. This CDR3 spans 12 amino acids. V shed 4 bases and J shed 0 bases, with 4 bases lying between them. Germline CDR1 SGHRS, CDR2 YFSETQ. Here the CDR3 DNA reads TGCGCCAGCAGCCCGGACCAAGAGACCCAGTACTTC. It yields the protein CASSPDQETQYF.

The chain recombines TRBV5-1 with TRBJ1-1; no reliable D call. The CDR3 sequence is 13 residues long. Trimming stripped 4 bases from V and 0 bases from J, with 7 bases between. Germline values: CDR1 SGHRS, CDR2 YFSETQ. The CDR3 reads CASSPDMNTEAFF. CDR3 nucleotide sequence: TGCGCCAGCAGCCCAGACATGAACACTGAAGCTTTCTTT.

On this clone itself: An end of the junction differs from the germline gene, which may be a read error. The chain has TRBV5-1 and TRBJ1-4, with 8 bases fitting TRBD1. Per the germline V gene, CDR1 is SGHRS and CDR2 is YFSETQ. CDR3 length: 14 amino acids. Written as DNA, the CDR3 is TGCGCCAGCAGATTGGAGGCAGGGGGCCAAAAACTGTTTTTT. It translates to CASRLEAGGQKLFF.

The chain joins TRBV2 to TRBJ2-3; 11 nucleotides align to TRBD2. CDR1 and CDR2 from the germline V gene are SNHLY and FYNNEI. Germline trimming cut 6 bases from V and 1 base from J; bases unmatched to any gene: 3. The CDR3 is made up of 15 amino acids. The CDR3 bases are TGTGCCAGCAGCCAACTAGCGGGAGGCACAGATACGCAGTATTTT. This gives the protein CASSQLAGGTDTQYF.

This clone was seen a few times. This chain uses TRBV6-5 with TRBJ1-2; D may be TRBD1 (5 bases). Germline assignment: CDR1 MNHEY and CDR2 SVGAGI. V lost 4 bases, J lost 4 bases, and 13 bases lay in between. There are 14 residues in the CDR3. The CDR3 sequence is CASSSEGLGYGYTF. CDR3 in DNA: TGTGCCAGCAGTTCGGAGGGGTTAGGCTATGGCTACACCTTC.

This chain connects TRBV7-9 to TRBJ1-1, with 9 bases aligning to TRBD1. Losses at the gene ends were 5 bases for V and 4 bases for J; bases not matched to a gene: 2. The V gene's germline CDR1 is SEHNR and CDR2 FQNEAQ (reference sequence). The CDR3 consists of 13 residues. For the CDR3, the DNA is TGTGCCAGCAGCGAGACAGGGGGCACTGAAGCTTTCTTT. Protein product: CASSETGGTEAFF.

V is TRBV25-1 and J is TRBJ2-5; TRBD2 agrees at 10 bases. Trimming cost V 5 bases and J 5 bases; bases outside gene matches: 8. Germline CDR1 is MGHDK and CDR2 is SYGVNS. There are 15 residues in the CDR3. DNA for the CDR3: TGTGCCAGCAGTCGCCTAGCGGGGGCTAGGGAGACCCAGTACTTC. Translating gives CASSRLAGARETQYF.

The chain links TRBV5-6 to TRBJ1-5; the D gene is possibly TRBD1 (5 bases). V lost 1 base and J 4 bases, leaving 12 bases between the germline ends. CDR1 is SGHDT and CDR2 is YYEEEE in the germline V gene. The CDR3 loop spans 15 amino acids. The DNA for the CDR3 is TGTGCCAGCAGCTTGCATGGGCCAGGGAATCAGCCCCAGCATTTT. Its protein product is CASSLHGPGNQPQHF. Full variable domain (remainder filled in from reference TRBV5-6 and TRBJ1-5): DAGVTQSPTHLIKTRGQQVTLRCSPKSGHDTVSWYQQALGQGPQFIFQYYEEEERQRGNFPDRFSGHQFPNYSSELNVNALLLGDSALYLCASSLHGPGNQPQHFGDGTRLSIL.

This clone showed up just once. V usage is TRBV19 and J usage is TRBJ1-4; D perhaps matches TRBD1 (6 bases). This CDR3 region has 17 residues. Deletions cut 3 bases from V and 8 bases from J, with 22 bases between. Germline V gene sequence: CDR1 LNHDA, CDR2 SQIVND (reference sequence). The CDR3 DNA reads as TGTGCCAGTAGTATGGCCTGGCCTCGGGGGGGCAGAGAAAAACTGTTTTTT. It encodes CASSMAWPRGGREKLFF.

The chain joins TRBV9 to TRBJ1-1, with D possibly TRBD1 on 6 matching bases. Germline V gene lookup returns CDR1 SGDLS and CDR2 YYNGEE. Deletions cut 3 bases from V and 9 bases from J, with 12 bases between. This CDR3 is built from 12 residues. The CDR3 spells CASSGRDTKAFF. CDR3 coding DNA: TGTGCCAGCAGCGGCCGGGACACAAAAGCTTTCTTT.

The J gene is TRBJ1-1, the V gene TRBV9; the D is unclear. The CDR3 extends over 14 amino acids. V gave up 0 bases and J gave up 6 bases, with 12 bases separating them. The germline V gene encodes CDR1 SGDLS and CDR2 YYNGEE. The CDR3, as DNA: TGTGCCAGCAGCGTAGATCAGATGGTGGCTGAAGCTTTCTTT. Protein sequence: CASSVDQMVAEAFF.

The chain has TRBV19 and TRBJ2-7; 8 bases agree with TRBD2. This CDR3 is built from 14 residues. The ends lost 7 bases at V and 1 base at J; junction bases unmatched: 6. Germline CDR1 is LNHDA and CDR2 is SQIVND (reference sequence). CDR3 in amino acids: CASTSSGPSYEQYF. CDR3 in DNA: TGTGCCAGTACCTCTAGCGGGCCATCCTACGAGCAGTACTTC. The full variable domain, rest sourced from reference TRBV19 and TRBJ2-7, is DGGITQSPKYLFRKEGQNVTLSCEQNLNHDAMYWYRQDPGQGLRLIYYSQIVNDFQKGDIAEGYSVSREKKESFPLTVTSAQKNPTAFYLCASTSSGPSYEQYFGPGTRLTVT.

The chain carries TRBV11-2 and TRBJ1-5; 8 bases are a match to TRBD1. V was pared by 5 bases and J by 7 bases, with 4 bases of the junction left unmatched. This CDR3 region has 13 residues. Germline V lookup: CDR1 SGHAT, CDR2 FQNNGV. The CDR3, as DNA: TGTGCCAGCAGCCCGGACAGGGACCAGCCCCAGCATTTT. Translation gives CASSPDRDQPQHF. The whole variable domain, filled in from reference TRBV11-2 and TRBJ1-5, reads EAGVAQSPRYKIIEKRQSVAFWCNPISGHATLYWYQQILGQGPKLLIQFQNNGVVDDSQLPKDRFSAERLKGVDSTLKIQPAKLEDSAVYLCASSPDRDQPQHFGDGTRLSIL.

This clone came up once. The rearrangement links TRBV7-9 to TRBJ1-5; TRBD1 agrees at 10 bases. CDR1 and CDR2 from the germline V gene are SEHNR and FQNEAQ (reference sequence). Trimming removed 5 bases from V and 3 bases from J; junction bases left unmatched: 7. This CDR3 contains 16 residues. The CDR3 bases are TGTGCCAGCAGCCCGGACAGGGGGTCGACCAATCAGCCCCAGCATTTT. This encodes CASSPDRGSTNQPQHF.

J is TRBJ1-2 and V is TRBV7-2; 7 nucleotides agree with TRBD1. CDR3 length: 13 amino acids. V was pared by 4 bases and J by 2 bases, with 1 base of the junction left unmatched. CDR1 is SGHTA, CDR2 FQGNSA, per germline. For the CDR3, the DNA is TGTGCCAGCAGCTCACAGGGGAACTATGGCTACACCTTC. Protein product: CASSSQGNYGYTF.

The chain has TRBV18 and TRBJ1-5; possibly TRBD1 for D (6 bases). Germline CDR1 and CDR2: KGHSH and LQKENI. The CDR3 totals 13 residues. Trimming cost V 4 bases and J 9 bases, with 13 bases left between them. CDR3 DNA: TGTGCCAGCTCACGAGGGGGGGAATCGCCCCAGCATTTT. Translation gives CASSRGGESPQHF.

The J gene is TRBJ2-5, the V gene TRBV7-8, with D possibly being TRBD2 (5 bases). V was clipped by 5 bases and J by 5 bases, with 21 bases between them. The CDR3 runs to 16 residues. Germline lookup yields CDR1 SGHVS and CDR2 FQNEAQ. This CDR3 is CASSLRRTIRGETQYF. CDR3 coding DNA: TGTGCCAGCAGCCTTCGCCGGACCATTAGAGGGGAGACCCAGTACTTC.

The CDR3 loop reads CASSIPGQGGSRGYTF. The CDR3 bases are TGTGCCAGTAGTATTCCGGGACAGGGTGGATCGCGGGGCTACACCTTC. The chain is built from TRBV19 and TRBJ1-2; the match to TRBD1 covers 9 bases. With V trimmed by 3 bases and J by 8 bases, 13 bases remained unmatched. The CDR3 runs to 16 residues. CDR1 is LNHDA, CDR2 SQIVND, per germline (reference sequence).

The chain carries TRBV6-5 and TRBJ1-4; 9 bases fit TRBD1. J was trimmed by 0 bases and V by 4 bases; bases with no gene match: 3. The CDR3 runs to 16 residues. Germline CDR1 and CDR2: MNHEY and SVGAGI. The CDR3 DNA follows: TGTGCCAGCAGTTCTACAGGGGGCGCAACTAATGAAAAACTGTTTTTT. As protein: CASSSTGGATNEKLFF.